The 26 T cell receptor beta chains listed next were all sequenced from one sample in a study of Graves' ophthalmopathy and Graves' hyperthyroidism. The authors amplified TCR beta CDR3 regions, and they did so from RNA transcripts for repertoire sequencing. Second-round multiplex PCR came after a first-round RT-PCR that employed HTBI primers. TCRdb re-called the multiplex PCR reads through MiXCR, storing one row per CDR3 protein. The data hold more than 1,000,000 distinct CDR3 sequences, with 35% to 45% observed a single time. Sequenced: peripheral blood or thyroid tissue (not recorded which). The receptors were gathered from an adult man with Graves' hyperthyroidism.

Note on this clonotype: This may be a read error, as it is one base from a much larger clone. The chain uses TRBV7-2 and TRBJ2-5; D may match TRBD1 or TRBD2 (5 bases each). V lost 1 base and J 1 base, leaving 10 bases between the germline ends. CDR1 is SGHTA, CDR2 FQGNSA, per germline. CDR3 size: 15 residues. The CDR3 region is CASSLGGPAQETQYF. DNA for the CDR3: TGTGCCAGCAGCTTAGGGGGACCGGCCCAAGAGACCCAGTACTTC.

This clonotype was detected a few times. This chain connects TRBV24-1 to TRBJ1-5; D perhaps matches TRBD1 (5 bases). Germline V gives CDR1 KGHDR, CDR2 SFDVKD. V was clipped by 7 bases and J by 4 bases, with 13 bases between them. The CDR3 is 14 amino acids. The CDR3 nucleotides read TGTGCCACCAGCAAAGGACAAGAGAATCAGCCCCAGCATTTT. It translates to CATSKGQENQPQHF.

Only a few counts were recorded for this clonotype. V usage is TRBV27 and J usage is TRBJ2-7; weak D call: TRBD2 (6 bases). Germline CDR1 is MNHEY and CDR2 is SMNVEV (reference sequence). The CDR3 totals 14 residues. Trimming took off 5 bases at V and 6 bases at J, with 17 bases between the two ends. The CDR3 coding sequence is TGTGCCAGCAGTCCACTGGGACTCATAGGCGAGCAGTACTTC. Its translation: CASSPLGLIGEQYF.

In this sample, this clonotype turned up many times. This chain uses TRBV2 with TRBJ2-2; 10 bases align to TRBD2. This CDR3 spans 18 amino acids. The germline gives CDR1 SNHLY, CDR2 FYNNEI. V was pared by 6 bases and J by 3 bases, with 13 bases of the junction left unmatched. The CDR3 DNA follows: TGTGCCAGCAGAGGGAGAAGGACTAGCGGCCGGGACACCGGGGAGCTGTTTTTT. Protein: CASRGRRTSGRDTGELFF.

In this sample, this clonotype turned up once. A much more abundant neighbour one base away suggests this may be a read error. The chain has TRBV19 and TRBJ2-7; D is ambiguous. Germline CDR1 reads LNHDA; CDR2 reads SQIVND (reference sequence). The CDR3 length is 12 residues. The CDR3 is CASKGRTYKQYF. CDR3 nucleotide sequence: TGTGCCAGTAAGGGCAGAACCTACAAGCAGTACTTC.

Many counts were recorded for this clonotype. The V and J genes are TRBV5-1 and TRBJ1-1, with TRBD1 matching over 9 bases. Trimming at V came to 5 bases and at J to 3 bases, leaving 11 bases not matched to a gene. CDR1 SGHRS and CDR2 YFSETQ come from the germline V gene. This CDR3 contains 16 residues. The CDR3 nucleotides read TGCGCCAGCAGACTAAGCACAGGGGGCGCAGACACTGAAGCTTTCTTT. It is translated as CASRLSTGGADTEAFF. Complete variable domain (other parts from reference TRBV5-1 and TRBJ1-1): KAGVTQTPRYLIKTRGQQVTLSCSPISGHRSVSWYQQTPGQGLQFLFEYFSETQRNKGNFPGRFSGRQFSNSRSEMNVSTLELGDSALYLCASRLSTGGADTEAFFGQGTRLTVV.

A word on this clonotype: Given a far larger clone just one base away, this is likely a sequencing read error. V and J are TRBV10-3 and TRBJ1-1, with D unresolved. Germline V gene data show CDR1 as ENHRY and CDR2 as SYGVKD. V was cut by 5 bases and J by 3 bases, with 7 bases left in between. This CDR3 is 12 amino acids long. CDR3 nucleotide sequence: TGTGCCATCAGTTACTCGGACACTGAAGCTTTCTTT. Amino acids: CAISYSDTEAFF.

This clonotype was seen at least ten times. V usage is TRBV29-1 and J usage is TRBJ2-5, with TRBD1 identical over 7 bases. The germline V gene encodes CDR1 SQVTM and CDR2 ANQGSEA. CDR3 length: 11 amino acids. The CDR3 is CMAGDSATQYF. The CDR3 DNA is TGCATGGCCGGGGACAGCGCGACCCAGTACTTC.

The rearrangement joins TRBV20-1 to TRBJ2-1; D gene ambiguous. CDR3 size: 15 residues. V was shortened by 3 bases and J by 10 bases, with 22 bases between the two germline ends. Germline CDR1 DFQATT, CDR2 SNEGSKA (reference sequence). CDR3 sequence (DNA): TGCAGTGCTAGTCCTAGAGACGGCCAGGCCCGGGAGCAGTTCTTC. Protein: CSASPRDGQAREQFF.

The chain joins TRBV19 to TRBJ1-5; 7 nucleotides line up with TRBD1. J was trimmed by 1 base and V by 4 bases; bases with no gene match: 4. CDR1 and CDR2 from the germline V gene are LNHDA and SQIVND (reference sequence). This CDR3 region has 15 residues. The CDR3 coding sequence is TGTGCCAGTAGTACACTACAGGGGAGCAATCAGCCCCAGCATTTT. The encoded protein is CASSTLQGSNQPQHF. Combining the CDR3 with reference TRBV19 and TRBJ1-5 gives the whole variable domain DGGITQSPKYLFRKEGQNVTLSCEQNLNHDAMYWYRQDPGQGLRLIYYSQIVNDFQKGDIAEGYSVSREKKESFPLTVTSAQKNPTAFYLCASSTLQGSNQPQHFGDGTRLSIL.

Note on this clonotype: This may be a read error: a much more frequent sequence differs by one nucleotide. The chain has TRBV20-1 and TRBJ1-4, with TRBD1 matching 8 bases. This CDR3 is built from 13 residues. Germline V lookup: CDR1 DFQATT, CDR2 SNEGSKA (reference sequence). Here the CDR3 reads CSARTDRDEKPFF. The CDR3 region has the DNA TGCAGTGCAAGGACGGACAGGGATGAAAAACCGTTTTTT.

This rearrangement joins TRBV9 to TRBJ1-3; D is perhaps TRBD1 (6 bases). The CDR3 extends over 13 amino acids. Germline CDR1 SGDLS, CDR2 YYNGEE. The V gene lost 9 bases and the J gene lost 2 bases, with 12 bases spanning the gap. The CDR3 DNA is TGTGCCACCAGGGGTGAGACTGGAAACACCATATATTTT. Amino acids: CATRGETGNTIYF.

This rearrangement joins TRBV29-1 to TRBJ2-6; D uncertain. CDR3 length: 13 amino acids. Germline lookup yields CDR1 SQVTM and CDR2 ANQGSEA. With 0 bases removed from V and 7 bases from J, the gap between germline ends came to 7 bases. The DNA of the CDR3 is TGCAGCGTTGAAGAGAGCGCCGCCAACGTCCTGACTTTC. Protein product: CSVEESAANVLTF. Together with reference TRBV29-1 and TRBJ2-6, the CDR3 gives the full variable domain: SAVISQKPSRDICQRGTSLTIQCQVDSQVTMMFWYRQQPGQSLTLIATANQGSEATYESGFVIDKFPISRPNLTFSTLTVSNMSPEDSSIYLCSVEESAANVLTFGAGSRLTVL.

About this clonotype: A read error is possible here, since a much larger clone lies one base away. The genes are TRBV6-1 and TRBJ2-5; TRBD2 might be the D (6 bases). Germline CDR1 and CDR2: MNHNS and SASEGT. Trimming cost V 10 bases and J 7 bases, with 16 bases left between them. This CDR3 comprises 12 residues. The CDR3 DNA sequence: TGTGCCACGGGGAGGAAGAGGGTGACCCAGTACTTC. It translates to CATGRKRVTQYF.

V usage is TRBV5-1 and J usage is TRBJ1-6; D is perhaps TRBD1 (5 bases). This CDR3 comprises 16 residues. V dropped 3 bases and J dropped 5 bases, with 15 bases sitting between them. Germline loops: CDR1 SGHRS, CDR2 YFSETQ. Here the CDR3 reads CASSSGTGTNNSPLHF. DNA for the CDR3: TGCGCCAGCAGCTCTGGTACCGGGACTAATAATTCACCCCTCCACTTT.

The gene calls are TRBV14 and TRBJ1-3, with D perhaps matching TRBD1 (6 bases). This CDR3 contains 14 residues. V was clipped by 5 bases and J by 5 bases, with 13 bases between them. Germline V CDR1 and CDR2: SGHDN, FVKESK. The DNA of the CDR3 is TGTGCCAGCAGCATGGCAGGGGCTAGAAACACCATATATTTT. This codes for CASSMAGARNTIYF. The whole variable domain, filled in from reference TRBV14 and TRBJ1-3, reads EAGVTQFPSHSVIEKGQTVTLRCDPISGHDNLYWYRRVMGKEIKFLLHFVKESKQDESGMPNNRFLAERTGGTYSTLKVQPAELEDSGVYFCASSMAGARNTIYFGEGSWLTVV.

This chain links TRBV12-3 or TRBV12-4 with TRBJ1-1; D is ambiguous. The germline V and J ends were trimmed by 3 bases and 0 bases, with 5 bases remaining between them. This CDR3 contains 13 residues. The CDR3 DNA sequence: TGTGCCAGCAGTTTTCGAGTGAACACTGAAGCTTTCTTT. This gives the protein CASSFRVNTEAFF.

This clonotype was seen many times. This chain connects TRBV7-9 to TRBJ2-5; D remains ambiguous. This CDR3 comprises 12 residues. Trimming removed 4 bases from V and 5 bases from J, with 8 bases in between. CDR1 is SEHNR and CDR2 is FQNEAQ in the germline V gene (reference sequence). The CDR3 DNA reads as TGTGCCAGCAGCTCTCATCGGGAGACCCAGTACTTC. Translating it yields CASSSHRETQYF.

This clonotype was detected many times. V gene TRBV11-2 combines with J gene TRBJ1-1; D remains ambiguous. CDR1 SGHAT and CDR2 FQNNGV come from the germline V gene. The CDR3 consists of 13 residues. Trimming shortened V by 6 bases and J by 4 bases, and 12 bases separated the two germline ends. The CDR3 DNA reads TGTGCCAGCAGTTTCGGGGAGCGCACTGAAGCTTTCTTT. This sequence encodes CASSFGERTEAFF.

There are many counts of this clonotype. The V and J genes are TRBV9 and TRBJ2-5; tentatively, D is TRBD2 (6 bases). Germline loops: CDR1 SGDLS, CDR2 YYNGEE. The V and J ends lost 0 bases and 7 bases respectively, with 19 bases between them. The CDR3 sequence is 16 residues long. The CDR3 DNA sequence: TGTGCCAGCAGCGTAGGCGGGACTGGAGCCCGGGGGACCCAGTACTTC. Translated, it gives CASSVGGTGARGTQYF.

This clonotype was seen a handful of times. The genes are TRBV12-3 or TRBV12-4 and TRBJ1-5, with TRBD1 matching over 10 bases. With 3 bases clipped from V and 0 bases from J, the junction kept 5 bases outside the gene matches. CDR3 length: 17 amino acids. For the CDR3, the DNA is TGTGCCAGCAGTTTCCGGACAGGGGGAATTAGCAATCAGCCCCAGCATTTT. It specifies CASSFRTGGISNQPQHF.

This sequence joins TRBV7-9 and TRBJ2-3; 10 nucleotides line up with TRBD2. Per germline, CDR1 SEHNR and CDR2 FQNEAQ (reference sequence). After removal of 5 bases from V and 5 bases from J, the junction contained 1 base not matched to a gene. This CDR3 has 13 amino acids. The CDR3 loop reads CASSRLAGDTQYF. CDR3 in DNA: TGTGCCAGCAGCCGACTAGCGGGAGATACGCAGTATTTT.

A word on this clonotype: A much bigger clone sits one base away, suggesting this may be a read error. The gene calls are TRBV20-1 and TRBJ1-4; D gene ambiguous. CDR1 is DFQATT, CDR2 SNEGSKA, per germline (reference sequence). The CDR3 consists of 15 residues. The CDR3 here is CNARDREATNEKLFF. The CDR3 nucleotides read TGCAATGCTAGAGATCGGGAGGCAACTAATGAAAAACTGTTTTTT.

The J gene is TRBJ1-5, the V gene TRBV29-1, with TRBD1 identical over 10 bases. Trimming cost V 7 bases and J 6 bases; bases outside gene matches: 6. Germline CDR1 and CDR2: SQVTM and ANQGSEA. This CDR3 is 13 amino acids long. DNA for the CDR3: TGCAGCGCGGGACAGGGGAGCGGTCAGCCCCAGCATTTT. Its translation: CSAGQGSGQPQHF.

The V gene is TRBV20-1, the J gene TRBJ2-5; 12 bases are shared with TRBD2. Germline V CDR1 and CDR2: DFQATT, SNEGSKA (reference sequence). This CDR3 has 15 amino acids. The J segment lost 2 bases and the V segment lost 5 bases, leaving 6 bases of the junction unmatched. The CDR3 DNA follows: TGCAGTGCTGCACGGACTAGCGGGGATCAAGAGACCCAGTACTTC. Translation: CSAARTSGDQETQYF.

The J gene is TRBJ2-7, the V gene TRBV10-3, with D perhaps matching TRBD1 (6 bases). Germline assignment: CDR1 ENHRY and CDR2 SYGVKD. CDR3 size: 15 residues. Trimming removed 0 bases at V and 2 bases at J, with 11 bases between. CDR3 in DNA: TGTGCCATCAGTGAGTCGATTAGGACAGCCTACGAGCAGTACTTC. Its translation: CAISESIRTAYEQYF.